These 14 T cell receptor beta chains were all obtained from the same sample, sequenced in a study of blood T cell repertoires in COVID-19 (dated by TCRdb to the early 2020s). To prepare the library, the immunoSEQ multiplex PCR assay was applied. Sourced from immuneACCESS, this table was stored by TCRdb with only in-frame sequences that have V and J called. A share of the clones is absent; for the studies checked, an unresolved V gene accounts for under half, and the remainder has no known explanation. The sample includes about 210,000 clones, with 84% observed a single time. The top ten constitute about 2.1% of the sample. The sample was peripheral blood. The receptor source for this set is a man between 35 and 55 years old who had recovered from COVID-19.

This chain's CDR3 is CASRQGLSSPLHF. DNA for the CDR3: TGCGCCAGCAGACAGGGGTTGAGTTCACCCCTCCACTTT. The chain couples TRBV5-1 to TRBJ1-6, with TRBD1 identical over 7 bases. The V segment lost 5 bases and the J segment 9 bases; nucleotides outside the gene matches: 5. CDR1 and CDR2 from the germline V gene are SGHRS and YFSETQ. This CDR3 spans 13 amino acids.

J is TRBJ2-5 and V is TRBV6-2 or TRBV6-3; TRBD2 agrees at 9 bases. The V gene end was trimmed by 6 bases and the J gene end by 5 bases; junction bases not matched to a gene: 10. Looked up from germline, CDR1 is MNHEY and CDR2 is SVGEGT. CDR3 length: 15 amino acids. In DNA form, the CDR3 reads TGTGCCAGCAGCAACCAGCGGGGGGCCCGGGAGACCCAGTACTTC. Translated, it gives CASSNQRGARETQYF.

V is TRBV2 and J is TRBJ1-1; D unresolved. The CDR3 runs to 11 residues. Germline V gene data show CDR1 as SNHLY and CDR2 as FYNNEI. V was shortened by 6 bases and J by 6 bases, with 8 bases between the two germline ends. DNA for the CDR3: TGTGCCAGCAGGATAACAGCTGAAGCTTTCTTT. Protein product: CASRITAEAFF.

The J gene is TRBJ2-3, the V gene TRBV18; maybe TRBD2 (5 bases). Trimming took off 3 bases at V and 6 bases at J, with 10 bases between the two ends. This CDR3 is built from 13 residues. Germline-derived CDR1 and CDR2 are KGHSH and LQKENI. In DNA form, the CDR3 reads TGTGCCAGCTCACCGAACGGGAAGGATACGCAGTATTTT. This encodes CASSPNGKDTQYF.

This clone is a singleton in its sample. The V call is TRBV20-1, the J call TRBJ2-1, with 7 positions matching TRBD1. J gave up 5 bases and V 3 bases, and 7 bases lay outside the gene matches. Looked up from germline, CDR1 is DFQATT and CDR2 is SNEGSKA (reference sequence). The CDR3 is 14 amino acids. As DNA, the CDR3 is TGCAGTGCTAGTCCTTCCGGGACAGACAATGAGCAGTTCTTC. It translates to CSASPSGTDNEQFF.

The V call is TRBV2, the J call TRBJ2-2, with D maybe TRBD1 (5 bases). The length of the CDR3 is 13 residues. The V gene's germline CDR1 is SNHLY and CDR2 FYNNEI. Trimming removed 7 bases from V and 6 bases from J, with 12 bases in between. The CDR3 reads CASNQQVAGELFF. DNA for the CDR3: TGTGCCAGCAACCAACAGGTTGCCGGGGAGCTGTTTTTT.

The V gene is TRBV6-5, the J gene TRBJ1-2; 9 bases are a match to TRBD1. Trimming removed 5 bases from V and 3 bases from J; junction bases left unmatched: 7. This CDR3 comprises 15 residues. Germline V CDR1 and CDR2: MNHEY, SVGAGI. The CDR3 region is CASSTATGGDYGYTF. The CDR3 nucleotides read TGTGCCAGCAGTACGGCGACAGGGGGGGACTATGGCTACACCTTC.

This clone is a singleton in its sample. The chain uses TRBV30 and TRBJ2-1; 9 positions match TRBD2. V shed 5 bases and J 3 bases; nucleotides not matched to a gene: 2. In germline, CDR1 is GTSNPN, CDR2 SVGIG (reference sequence). This CDR3 region has 13 residues. The CDR3: CAWASGNYNEQFF. The DNA for the CDR3 is TGTGCCTGGGCTAGCGGGAACTACAATGAGCAGTTCTTC.

The rearrangement links TRBV14 to TRBJ2-1, with 8 nucleotides matching TRBD1. CDR3 size: 19 residues. Losses at the gene ends were 4 bases for V and 3 bases for J; bases not matched to a gene: 17. From germline, CDR1 is SGHDN and CDR2 FVKESK. CDR3 in amino acids: CASSLLPRTGLWGYNEQFF. CDR3 nucleotides: TGTGCCAGCAGCCTCCTGCCCCGGACAGGGTTATGGGGCTACAATGAGCAGTTCTTC.

The rearrangement joins TRBV6-5 to TRBJ2-7; possibly TRBD1 for D (7 bases). The CDR3 is made up of 16 amino acids. Trimming pared 1 base from V and 4 bases from J, leaving 17 bases between. Germline loops: CDR1 MNHEY, CDR2 SVGAGI. The CDR3 DNA reads as TGTGCCAGCAGTTACTTCCGGGGCCAGGGGGGATACGAGCAGTACTTC. It codes for CASSYFRGQGGYEQYF.

The rearrangement uses TRBV20-1 and TRBJ1-1; D is unclear. Per the germline V gene, CDR1 is DFQATT and CDR2 is SNEGSKA (reference sequence). Trimming stripped 3 bases from V and 5 bases from J, with 13 bases between. This CDR3 is 13 amino acids long. CDR3 coding DNA: TGCAGTGCTAGTAGGCCCCGAGGGACTGAAGCTTTCTTT. This codes for CSASRPRGTEAFF.

The rearrangement links TRBV7-9 to TRBJ2-3, with D tentatively TRBD1 (6 bases). Trimming left V 4 bases short and J 3 bases short, with 14 bases between. Germline-derived CDR1 and CDR2 are SEHNR and FQNEAQ (reference sequence). This CDR3 has 15 residues. CDR3 region: CASSSIHGQTDTQYF. CDR3 in DNA: TGTGCCAGCAGCTCCATACACGGACAGACAGATACGCAGTATTTT.

The chain links TRBV29-1 to TRBJ1-1, with 7 nucleotides matching TRBD1. V lost 6 bases and J lost 14; bases outside the gene matches: 12. Per germline, CDR1 SQVTM and CDR2 ANQGSEA. The CDR3 is made up of 11 amino acids. CDR3 sequence reads: CSVHTGVGWFF. The CDR3 region has the DNA TGCAGCGTCCATACAGGGGTGGGTTGGTTCTTT.

The chain links TRBV6-5 to TRBJ1-2; 7 nucleotides match TRBD1. In germline, CDR1 is MNHEY, CDR2 SVGAGI. V was pared by 2 bases and J by 1 base, with 7 bases of the junction left unmatched. This CDR3 is 16 amino acids long. In DNA form, the CDR3 reads TGTGCCAGCAGTTACCTGAACCGACAGGGTAACTATGGCTACACCTTC. This translates into CASSYLNRQGNYGYTF.